This TCR beta chain was sequenced in a study of blood T cell repertoires in COVID-19. Study in general: PBMCs, B-cell-depleted T cells, or T cells provided the cDNA or gDNA that made up the material.

CDR3 size: 13 residues. CDR1 and CDR2 (germline): SGHDT, YYEEEE. V was cut by 5 bases and J by 0 bases, with 8 bases left in between. Per the original data handling: Reference gene primer amplification gave nucleated cell count estimates. Libraries were prepared by immunoSEQ multiplex PCR; TCRdb keeps only in-frame clonotypes and omits some of them. That table gives V, J and clone size, and the DNA gave D and trimming. The sample holds more than 85,000 clones, around 87% seen once. The V gene is TRBV5-6, the J gene TRBJ1-1; D is perhaps TRBD1 (6 bases). Sequences were obtained from peripheral blood. This receptor was obtained from a human donor in a cohort sampled during active COVID-19. Here the CDR3 DNA reads TGTGCCAGCAGTGGACAGCTGAACACTGAAGCTTTCTTT. Protein sequence: CASSGQLNTEAFF. The variable domain in full, with the rest retrieved from reference TRBV5-6 and TRBJ1-1, is DAGVTQSPTHLIKTRGQQVTLRCSPKSGHDTVSWYQQALGQGPQFIFQYYEEEERQRGNFPDRFSGHQFPNYSSELNVNALLLGDSALYLCASSGQLNTEAFFGQGTRLTVV.